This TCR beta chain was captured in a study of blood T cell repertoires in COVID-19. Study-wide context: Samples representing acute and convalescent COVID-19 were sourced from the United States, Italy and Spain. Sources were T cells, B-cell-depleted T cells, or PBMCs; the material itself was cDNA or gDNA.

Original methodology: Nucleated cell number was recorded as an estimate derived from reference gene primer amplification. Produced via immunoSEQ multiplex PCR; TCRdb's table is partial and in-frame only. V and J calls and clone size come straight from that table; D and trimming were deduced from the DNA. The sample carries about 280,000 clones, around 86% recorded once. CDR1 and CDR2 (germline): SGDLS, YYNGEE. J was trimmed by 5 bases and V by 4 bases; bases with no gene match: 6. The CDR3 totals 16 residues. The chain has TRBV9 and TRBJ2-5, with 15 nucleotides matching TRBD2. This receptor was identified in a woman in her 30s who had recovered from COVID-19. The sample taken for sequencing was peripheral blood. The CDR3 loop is CASSPGLAGGRETQYF. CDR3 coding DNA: TGTGCCAGCAGCCCGGGACTAGCGGGAGGCCGGGAGACCCAGTACTTC. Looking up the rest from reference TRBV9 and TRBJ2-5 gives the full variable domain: DSGVTQTPKHLITATGQRVTLRCSPRSGDLSVYWYQQSLDQGLQFLIQYYNGEERAKGNILERFSAQQFPDLHSELNLSSLELGDSALYFCASSPGLAGGRETQYFGPGTRLLVL.